The T cell receptor (beta chain) under discussion was sequenced for a study of human versus mouse CDR3 diversity and MHC coevolution. Study findings and constraints: The lowest clonal inequality scores came from most of the three human donors.

The protocol was immunoSEQ multiplex PCR, while the TCRdb copy is restricted to in-frame clones and leaves out a portion. The table has fewer than 80,000 clones, 85% to 95% seen once; the top ten hold roughly 0.15%. Of note for this clone: Its specificity is unknown.

Germline values: CDR1 MNHEY, CDR2 SVGAGI. The CDR3 consists of 15 residues. V lost 0 bases, J lost 7 bases, and 8 bases stayed unmatched. The sequenced sample consisted of naive CD4+ T cells from blood. Subset given: CD45RO-negative CD62L-positive naive CD4 T cells. The chain combines TRBV6-5 with TRBJ1-2; 7 bases are a match to TRBD1. This sequence was found in a person aged 30 to 69 in good health. CDR3 bases: TGTGCCAGCAGTTACTCAAACAGGGGCTGGGGTGGCTACACCTTC. Amino acid sequence: CASSYSNRGWGGYTF.